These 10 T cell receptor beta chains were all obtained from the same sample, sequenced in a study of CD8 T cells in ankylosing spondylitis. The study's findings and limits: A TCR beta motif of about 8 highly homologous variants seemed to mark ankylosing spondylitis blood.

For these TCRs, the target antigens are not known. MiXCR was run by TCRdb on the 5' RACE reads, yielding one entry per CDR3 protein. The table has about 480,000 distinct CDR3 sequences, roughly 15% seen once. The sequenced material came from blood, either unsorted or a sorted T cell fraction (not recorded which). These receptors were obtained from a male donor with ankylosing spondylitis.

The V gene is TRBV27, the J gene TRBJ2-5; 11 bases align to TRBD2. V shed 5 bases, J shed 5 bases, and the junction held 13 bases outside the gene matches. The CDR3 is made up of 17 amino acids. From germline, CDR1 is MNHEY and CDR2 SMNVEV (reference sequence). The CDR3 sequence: CASSPLAGGRLGETQYF. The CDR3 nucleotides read TGTGCCAGCAGTCCATTAGCGGGAGGGAGGCTAGGGGAGACCCAGTACTTC.

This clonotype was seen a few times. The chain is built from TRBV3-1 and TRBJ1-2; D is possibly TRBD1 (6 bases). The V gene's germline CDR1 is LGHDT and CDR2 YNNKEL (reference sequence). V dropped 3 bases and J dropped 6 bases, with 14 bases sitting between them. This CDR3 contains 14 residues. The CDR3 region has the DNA TGTGCCAGCAGCCACCGACAGGATTTGGATGGCTACACCTTC. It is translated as CASSHRQDLDGYTF.

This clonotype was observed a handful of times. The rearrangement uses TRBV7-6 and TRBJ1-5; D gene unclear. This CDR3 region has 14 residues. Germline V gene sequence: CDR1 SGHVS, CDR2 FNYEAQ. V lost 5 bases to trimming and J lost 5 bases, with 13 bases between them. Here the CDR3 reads CASSPWIGDQPQHF. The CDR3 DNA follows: TGTGCCAGCAGCCCATGGATTGGGGATCAGCCCCAGCATTTT.

Here the CDR3 DNA reads TGTGCCAGCAGCTTGTTCGGGGTTTATGACACTGAAGCTTTCTTT. Protein product: CASSLFGVYDTEAFF. V usage is TRBV5-5 and J usage is TRBJ1-1; D gene unclear. The CDR3 totals 15 residues. V was cut by 1 base and J by 3 bases, with 13 bases left in between. The germline V gene has CDR1 SGHKS and CDR2 YYEKEE (reference sequence).

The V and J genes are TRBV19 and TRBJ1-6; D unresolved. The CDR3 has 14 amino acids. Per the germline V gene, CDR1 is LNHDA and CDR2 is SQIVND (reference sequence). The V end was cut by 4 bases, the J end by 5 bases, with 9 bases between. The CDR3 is CASSSRMDNSPLHF. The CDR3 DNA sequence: TGTGCCAGTAGTAGCCGAATGGATAATTCACCCCTCCACTTT.

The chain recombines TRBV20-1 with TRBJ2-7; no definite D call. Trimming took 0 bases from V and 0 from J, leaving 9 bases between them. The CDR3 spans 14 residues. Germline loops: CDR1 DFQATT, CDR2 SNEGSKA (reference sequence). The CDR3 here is CSARDRIRSYEQYF. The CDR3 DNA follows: TGCAGTGCTAGAGATAGGATCCGCTCCTACGAGCAGTACTTC.

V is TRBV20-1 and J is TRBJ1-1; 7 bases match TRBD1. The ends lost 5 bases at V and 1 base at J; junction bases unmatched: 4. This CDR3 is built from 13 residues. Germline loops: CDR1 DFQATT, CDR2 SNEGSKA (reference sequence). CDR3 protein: CSALRGANTEAFF. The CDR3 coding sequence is TGCAGTGCTCTCAGGGGGGCGAACACTGAAGCTTTCTTT.

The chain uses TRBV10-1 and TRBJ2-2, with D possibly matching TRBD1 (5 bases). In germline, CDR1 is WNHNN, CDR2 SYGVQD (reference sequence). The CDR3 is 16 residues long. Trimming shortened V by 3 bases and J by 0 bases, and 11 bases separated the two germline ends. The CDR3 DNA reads TGCGCCAGCAGTGAACGGCGACAGTCGAACACCGGGGAGCTGTTTTTT. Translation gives CASSERRQSNTGELFF.

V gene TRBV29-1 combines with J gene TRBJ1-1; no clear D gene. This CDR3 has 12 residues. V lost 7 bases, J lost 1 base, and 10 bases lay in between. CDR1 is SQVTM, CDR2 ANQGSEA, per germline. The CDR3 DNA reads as TGCAGCGCCACTAGCCAGAACACTGAAGCTTTCTTT. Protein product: CSATSQNTEAFF.

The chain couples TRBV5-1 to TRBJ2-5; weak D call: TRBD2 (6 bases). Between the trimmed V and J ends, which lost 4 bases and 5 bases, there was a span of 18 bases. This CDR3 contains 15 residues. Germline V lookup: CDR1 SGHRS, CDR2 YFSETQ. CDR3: CASSLGDRRGETQYF. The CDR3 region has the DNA TGCGCCAGCAGCCTGGGGGACCGACGGGGGGAGACCCAGTACTTC.